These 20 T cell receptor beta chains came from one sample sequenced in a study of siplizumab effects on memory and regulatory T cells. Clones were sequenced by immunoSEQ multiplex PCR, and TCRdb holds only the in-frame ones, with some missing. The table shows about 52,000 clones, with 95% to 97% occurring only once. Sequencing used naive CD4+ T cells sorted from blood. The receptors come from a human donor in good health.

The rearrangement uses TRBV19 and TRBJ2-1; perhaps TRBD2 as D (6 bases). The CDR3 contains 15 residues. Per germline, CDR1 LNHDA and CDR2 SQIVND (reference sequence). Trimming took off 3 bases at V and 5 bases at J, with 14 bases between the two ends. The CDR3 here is CASSMAGSLHNEQFF. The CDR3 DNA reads TGTGCCAGTAGTATGGCCGGGAGTTTGCACAATGAGCAGTTCTTC.

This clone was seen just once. This chain's CDR3 is CASSTGGYSDEQYF. CDR3 nucleotide sequence: TGTGCCAGTAGCACGGGGGGGTACAGCGACGAGCAGTACTTC. The genes are TRBV19 and TRBJ2-7, with 8 nucleotides matching TRBD2. The CDR3 is 14 amino acids. CDR1 is LNHDA, CDR2 SQIVND, per germline (reference sequence). V trimming: 6 bases; J trimming: 5 bases; junction bases outside the gene matches: 9.

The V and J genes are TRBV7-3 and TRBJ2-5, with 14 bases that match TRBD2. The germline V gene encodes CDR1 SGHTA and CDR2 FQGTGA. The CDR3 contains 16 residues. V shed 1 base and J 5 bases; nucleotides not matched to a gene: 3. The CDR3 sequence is CASSLMGLAGVETQYF. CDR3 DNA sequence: TGTGCCAGCAGCTTAATGGGACTAGCGGGAGTCGAGACCCAGTACTTC.

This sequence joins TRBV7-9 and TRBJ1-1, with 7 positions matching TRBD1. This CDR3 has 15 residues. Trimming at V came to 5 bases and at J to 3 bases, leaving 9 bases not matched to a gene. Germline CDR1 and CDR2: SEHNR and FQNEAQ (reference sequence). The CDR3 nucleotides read TGTGCCAGCAGCATCATGACAGGGTGGGACACTGAAGCTTTCTTT. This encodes CASSIMTGWDTEAFF.

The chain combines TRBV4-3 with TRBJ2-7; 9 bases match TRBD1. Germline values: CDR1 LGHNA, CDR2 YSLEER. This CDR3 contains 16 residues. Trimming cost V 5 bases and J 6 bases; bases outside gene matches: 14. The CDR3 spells CASSSWFRDREGEQYF. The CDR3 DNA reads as TGCGCCAGCAGCTCATGGTTTCGGGACAGGGAAGGCGAGCAGTACTTC.

The CDR3 sequence is CASLTSGERYNEQFF. The CDR3 DNA sequence: TGTGCCAGCTTGACTAGCGGAGAAAGATACAATGAGCAGTTCTTC. The chain carries TRBV28 and TRBJ2-1; 9 bases match TRBD2. Trimming cost V 8 bases and J 4 bases; bases outside gene matches: 9. CDR1 MDHEN and CDR2 SYDVKM come from the germline V gene. The length of the CDR3 is 15 residues.

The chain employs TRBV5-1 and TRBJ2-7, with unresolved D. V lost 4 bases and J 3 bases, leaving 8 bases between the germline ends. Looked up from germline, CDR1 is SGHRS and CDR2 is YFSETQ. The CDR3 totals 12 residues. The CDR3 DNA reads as TGCGCCAGCAGCAAAGGGAACTACGAGCAGTACTTC. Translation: CASSKGNYEQYF.

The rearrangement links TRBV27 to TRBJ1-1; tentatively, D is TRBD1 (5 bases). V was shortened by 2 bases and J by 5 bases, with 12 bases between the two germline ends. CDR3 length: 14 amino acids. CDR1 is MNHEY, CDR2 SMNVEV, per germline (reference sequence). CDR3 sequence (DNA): TGTGCCAGCAGTTTACTGTGGGGCAGGACTGAAGCTTTCTTT. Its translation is CASSLLWGRTEAFF.

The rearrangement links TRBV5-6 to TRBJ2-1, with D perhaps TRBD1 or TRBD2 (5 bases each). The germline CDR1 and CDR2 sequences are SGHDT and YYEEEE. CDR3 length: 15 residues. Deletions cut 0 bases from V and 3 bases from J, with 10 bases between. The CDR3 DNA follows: TGTGCCAGCAGCTTGGCTGGGGGTTACTACAATGAGCAGTTCTTC. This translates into CASSLAGGYYNEQFF.

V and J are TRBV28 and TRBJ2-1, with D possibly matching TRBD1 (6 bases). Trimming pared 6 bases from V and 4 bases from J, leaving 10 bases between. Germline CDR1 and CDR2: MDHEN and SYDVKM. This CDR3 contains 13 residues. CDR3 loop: CASRGRGYNEQFF. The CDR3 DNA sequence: TGTGCCAGCAGGGGAAGGGGGTACAATGAGCAGTTCTTC.

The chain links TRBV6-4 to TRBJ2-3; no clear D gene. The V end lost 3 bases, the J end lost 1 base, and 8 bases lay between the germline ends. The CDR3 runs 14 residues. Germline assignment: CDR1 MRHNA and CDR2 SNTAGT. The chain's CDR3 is CASSEQLGTDTQYF. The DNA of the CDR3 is TGTGCCAGCAGTGAACAGCTTGGCACAGATACGCAGTATTTT.

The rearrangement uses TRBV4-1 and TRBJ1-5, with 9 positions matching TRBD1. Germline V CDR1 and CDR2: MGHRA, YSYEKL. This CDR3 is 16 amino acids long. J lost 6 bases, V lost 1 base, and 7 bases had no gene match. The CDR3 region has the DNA TGCGCCAGCAGCCAAGCGGACAGGGGTTCTTTTCAGCCCCAGCATTTT. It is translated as CASSQADRGSFQPQHF.

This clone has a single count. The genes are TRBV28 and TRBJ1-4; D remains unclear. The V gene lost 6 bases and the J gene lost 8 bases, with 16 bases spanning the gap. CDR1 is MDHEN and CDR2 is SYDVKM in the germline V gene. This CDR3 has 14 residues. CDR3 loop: CASRPRGGREKLFF. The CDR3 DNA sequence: TGTGCCAGCAGACCTCGAGGCGGCCGGGAAAAACTGTTTTTT.

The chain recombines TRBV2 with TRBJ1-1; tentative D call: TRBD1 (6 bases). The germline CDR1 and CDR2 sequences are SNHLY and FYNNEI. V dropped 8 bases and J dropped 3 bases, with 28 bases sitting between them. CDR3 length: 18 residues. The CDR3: CASAPAGTRITRDTEAFF. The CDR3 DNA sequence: TGTGCCAGCGCACCGGCCGGGACAAGGATCACGAGAGACACTGAAGCTTTCTTT.

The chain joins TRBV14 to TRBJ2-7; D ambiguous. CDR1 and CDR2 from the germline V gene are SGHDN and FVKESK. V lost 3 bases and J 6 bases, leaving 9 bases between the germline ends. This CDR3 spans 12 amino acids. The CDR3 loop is CASSHMSLEQYF. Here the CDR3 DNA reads TGTGCCAGCAGCCACATGTCCCTCGAGCAGTACTTC. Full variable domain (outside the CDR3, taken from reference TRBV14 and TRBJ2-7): EAGVTQFPSHSVIEKGQTVTLRCDPISGHDNLYWYRRVMGKEIKFLLHFVKESKQDESGMPNNRFLAERTGGTYSTLKVQPAELEDSGVYFCASSHMSLEQYFGPGTRLTVT.

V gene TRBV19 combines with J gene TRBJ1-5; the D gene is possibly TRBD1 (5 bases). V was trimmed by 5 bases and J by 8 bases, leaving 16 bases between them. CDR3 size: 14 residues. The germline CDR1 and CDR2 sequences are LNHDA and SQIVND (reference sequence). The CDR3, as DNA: TGTGCCAGTAGTCGGGACCTACGGTGGGAGCCCCAGCATTTT. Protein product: CASSRDLRWEPQHF.

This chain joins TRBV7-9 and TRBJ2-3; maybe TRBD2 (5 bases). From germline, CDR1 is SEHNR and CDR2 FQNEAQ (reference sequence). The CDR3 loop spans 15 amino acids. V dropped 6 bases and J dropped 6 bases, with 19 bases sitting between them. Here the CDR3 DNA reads TGTGCCAGCAGTGGCCCCCTCGGGCGCGGGGATACGCAGTATTTT. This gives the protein CASSGPLGRGDTQYF. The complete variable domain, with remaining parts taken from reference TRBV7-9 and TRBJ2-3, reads DTGVSQNPRHKITKRGQNVTFRCDPISEHNRLYWYRQTLGQGPEFLTYFQNEAQLEKSRLLSDRFSAERPKGSFSTLEIQRTEQGDSAMYLCASSGPLGRGDTQYFGPGTRLTVL.

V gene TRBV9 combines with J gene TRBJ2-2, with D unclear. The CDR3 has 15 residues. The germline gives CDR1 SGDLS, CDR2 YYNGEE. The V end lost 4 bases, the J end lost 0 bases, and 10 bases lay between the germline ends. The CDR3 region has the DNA TGTGCCAGCAGCCCTCTGAATACGAACACCGGGGAGCTGTTTTTT. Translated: CASSPLNTNTGELFF.

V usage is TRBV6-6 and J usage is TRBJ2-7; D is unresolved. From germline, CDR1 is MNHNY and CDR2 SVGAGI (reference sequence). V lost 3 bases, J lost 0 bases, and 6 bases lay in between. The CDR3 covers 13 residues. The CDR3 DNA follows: TGTGCCAGCAGTTATTCAACCTCCTACGAGCAGTACTTC. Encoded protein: CASSYSTSYEQYF.

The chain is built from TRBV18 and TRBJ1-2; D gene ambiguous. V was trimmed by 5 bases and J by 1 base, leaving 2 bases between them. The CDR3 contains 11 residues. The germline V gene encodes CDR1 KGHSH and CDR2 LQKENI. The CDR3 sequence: CASSNNYGYTF. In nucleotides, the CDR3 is TGTGCCAGCTCAAATAACTATGGCTACACCTTC.